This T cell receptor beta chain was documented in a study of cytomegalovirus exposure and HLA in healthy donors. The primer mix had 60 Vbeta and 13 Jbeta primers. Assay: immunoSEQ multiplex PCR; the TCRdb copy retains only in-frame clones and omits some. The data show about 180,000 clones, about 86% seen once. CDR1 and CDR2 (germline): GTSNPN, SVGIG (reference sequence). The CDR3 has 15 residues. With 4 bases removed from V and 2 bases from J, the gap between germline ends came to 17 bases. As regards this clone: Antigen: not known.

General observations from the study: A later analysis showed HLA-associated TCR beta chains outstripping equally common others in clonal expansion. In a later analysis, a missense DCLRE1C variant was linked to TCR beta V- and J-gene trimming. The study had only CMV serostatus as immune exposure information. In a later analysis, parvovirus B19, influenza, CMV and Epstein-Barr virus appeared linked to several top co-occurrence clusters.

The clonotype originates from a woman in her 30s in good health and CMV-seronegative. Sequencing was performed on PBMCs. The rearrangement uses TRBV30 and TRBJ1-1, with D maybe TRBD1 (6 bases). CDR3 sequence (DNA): TGTGCCTGGACCCGGAAACAGACAGGAAACACTGAAGCTTTCTTT. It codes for CAWTRKQTGNTEAFF.